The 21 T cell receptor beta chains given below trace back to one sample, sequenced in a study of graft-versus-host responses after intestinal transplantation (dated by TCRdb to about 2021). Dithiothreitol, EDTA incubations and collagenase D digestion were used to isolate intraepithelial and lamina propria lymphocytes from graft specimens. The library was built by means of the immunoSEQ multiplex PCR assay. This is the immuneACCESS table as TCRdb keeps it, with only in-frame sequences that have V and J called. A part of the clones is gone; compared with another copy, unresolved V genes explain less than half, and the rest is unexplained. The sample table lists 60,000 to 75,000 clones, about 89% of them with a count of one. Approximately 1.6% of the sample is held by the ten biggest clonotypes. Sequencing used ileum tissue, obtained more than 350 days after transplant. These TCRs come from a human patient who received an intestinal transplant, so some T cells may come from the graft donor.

The CDR3 coding sequence is TGCGCCAGCAGCCATACGCCAGGGTCTGACTATGGCTACACCTTC. Encoded protein: CASSHTPGSDYGYTF. The V and J genes are TRBV4-1 and TRBJ1-2, with D possibly matching TRBD1 (5 bases). V shed 3 bases and J shed 3 bases, with 14 bases lying between them. Per germline, CDR1 MGHRA and CDR2 YSYEKL. CDR3 size: 15 residues.

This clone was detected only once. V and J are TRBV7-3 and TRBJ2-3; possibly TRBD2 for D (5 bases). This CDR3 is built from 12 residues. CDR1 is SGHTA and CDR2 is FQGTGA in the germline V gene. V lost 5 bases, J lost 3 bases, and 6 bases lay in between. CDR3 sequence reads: CASSPGTDTQYF. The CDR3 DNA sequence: TGTGCCAGCAGCCCGGGGACAGATACGCAGTATTTT.

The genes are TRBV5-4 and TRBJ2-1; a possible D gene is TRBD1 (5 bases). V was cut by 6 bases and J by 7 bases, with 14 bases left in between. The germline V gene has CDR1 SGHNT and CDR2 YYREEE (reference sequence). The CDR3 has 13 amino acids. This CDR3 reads CASKGRASNEQFF. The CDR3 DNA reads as TGTGCCAGCAAGGGCAGGGCGTCAAATGAGCAGTTCTTC.

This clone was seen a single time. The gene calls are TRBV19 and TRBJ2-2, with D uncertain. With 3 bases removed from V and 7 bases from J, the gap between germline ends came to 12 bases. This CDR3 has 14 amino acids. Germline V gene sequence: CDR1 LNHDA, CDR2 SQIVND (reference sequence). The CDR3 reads CASSIIGSNGELFF. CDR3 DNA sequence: TGTGCCAGTAGTATTATAGGGTCGAACGGGGAGCTGTTTTTT.

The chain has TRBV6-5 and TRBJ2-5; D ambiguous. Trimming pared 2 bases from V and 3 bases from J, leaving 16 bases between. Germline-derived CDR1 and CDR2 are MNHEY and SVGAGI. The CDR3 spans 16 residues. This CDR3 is CASSYTPVGFKETQYF. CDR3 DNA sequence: TGTGCCAGCAGTTACACGCCAGTTGGTTTCAAAGAGACCCAGTACTTC.

Here the CDR3 reads CASSPPVRTDTQYF. Here the CDR3 DNA reads TGTGCCAGCTCACCTCCCGTTCGCACAGATACGCAGTATTTT. The chain couples TRBV18 to TRBJ2-3; D not resolved. Germline CDR1 reads KGHSH; CDR2 reads LQKENI. The CDR3 totals 14 residues. Trimming pared 3 bases from V and 1 base from J, leaving 8 bases between.

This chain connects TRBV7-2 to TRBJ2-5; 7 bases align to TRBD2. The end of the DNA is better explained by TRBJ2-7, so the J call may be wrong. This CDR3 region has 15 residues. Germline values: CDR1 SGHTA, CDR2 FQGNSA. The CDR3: CASSLGTLAAYEQYF. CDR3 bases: TGTGCCAGCAGCTTAGGCACCCTAGCGGCCTACGAGCAGTACTTC.

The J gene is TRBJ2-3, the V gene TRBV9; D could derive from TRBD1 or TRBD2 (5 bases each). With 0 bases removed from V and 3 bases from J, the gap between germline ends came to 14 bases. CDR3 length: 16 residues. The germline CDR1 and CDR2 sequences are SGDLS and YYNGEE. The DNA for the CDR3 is TGTGCCAGCAGCGTAGGGGGGAATTATGGTACAGATACGCAGTATTTT. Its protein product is CASSVGGNYGTDTQYF.

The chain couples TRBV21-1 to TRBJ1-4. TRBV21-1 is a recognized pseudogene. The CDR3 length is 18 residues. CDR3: CASSTLLATKVHNEKLFF. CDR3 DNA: TGTGCCAGCAGTACGCTGTTAGCTACAAAGGTGCATAATGAAAAACTGTTTTTT.

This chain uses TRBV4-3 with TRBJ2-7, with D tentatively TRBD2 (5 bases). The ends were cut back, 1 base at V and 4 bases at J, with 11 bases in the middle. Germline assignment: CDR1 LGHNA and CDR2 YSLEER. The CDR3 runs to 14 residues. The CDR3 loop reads CASSQAGTGYEQYF. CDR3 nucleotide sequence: TGCGCCAGCAGCCAAGCAGGTACGGGGTACGAGCAGTACTTC.

CDR3 residues: CASADVDRAYGYTF. For the CDR3, the DNA is TGTGCCAGCGCGGACGTGGACAGGGCTTATGGCTACACCTTC. This sequence joins TRBV6-5 and TRBJ1-2, with TRBD1 matching over 8 bases. Germline V gives CDR1 MNHEY, CDR2 SVGAGI. This CDR3 has 14 residues. V shed 8 bases and J 5 bases; nucleotides not matched to a gene: 10.

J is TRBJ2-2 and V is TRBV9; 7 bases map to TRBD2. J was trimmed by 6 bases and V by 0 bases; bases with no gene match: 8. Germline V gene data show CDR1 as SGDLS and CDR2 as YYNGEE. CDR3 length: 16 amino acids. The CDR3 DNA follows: TGTGCCAGCAGCGTAGAGGGAGGGGCAGCGGCCGGGGAGCTGTTTTTT. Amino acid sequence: CASSVEGGAAAGELFF.

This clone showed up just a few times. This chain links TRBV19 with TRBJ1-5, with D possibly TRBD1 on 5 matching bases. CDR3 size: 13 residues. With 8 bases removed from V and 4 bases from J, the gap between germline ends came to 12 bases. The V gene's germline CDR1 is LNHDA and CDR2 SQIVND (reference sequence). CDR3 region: CASEPGPNQPQHF. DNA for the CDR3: TGTGCCAGTGAACCGGGGCCGAATCAGCCCCAGCATTTT.

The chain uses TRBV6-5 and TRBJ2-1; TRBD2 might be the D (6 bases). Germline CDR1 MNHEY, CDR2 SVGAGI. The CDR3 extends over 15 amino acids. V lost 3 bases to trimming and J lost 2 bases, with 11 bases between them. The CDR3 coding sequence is TGTGCCAGCAGTTATCTGCCGGGAGCCTACAATGAGCAGTTCTTC. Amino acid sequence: CASSYLPGAYNEQFF.

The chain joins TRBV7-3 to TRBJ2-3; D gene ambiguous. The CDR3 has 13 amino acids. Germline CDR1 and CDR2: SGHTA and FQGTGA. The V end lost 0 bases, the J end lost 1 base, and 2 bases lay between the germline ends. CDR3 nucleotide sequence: TGTGCCAGCAGCTTAACAGGCACAGATACGCAGTATTTT. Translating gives CASSLTGTDTQYF.

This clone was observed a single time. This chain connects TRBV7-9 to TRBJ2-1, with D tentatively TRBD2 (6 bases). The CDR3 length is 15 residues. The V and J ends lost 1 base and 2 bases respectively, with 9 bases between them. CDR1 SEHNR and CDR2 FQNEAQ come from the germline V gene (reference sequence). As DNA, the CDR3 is TGTGCCAGCAGCTTAGGCGGGACTCCCTACAATGAGCAGTTCTTC. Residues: CASSLGGTPYNEQFF. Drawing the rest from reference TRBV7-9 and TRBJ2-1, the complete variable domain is DTGVSQNPRHKITKRGQNVTFRCDPISEHNRLYWYRQTLGQGPEFLTYFQNEAQLEKSRLLSDRFSAERPKGSFSTLEIQRTEQGDSAMYLCASSLGGTPYNEQFFGPGTRLTVL.

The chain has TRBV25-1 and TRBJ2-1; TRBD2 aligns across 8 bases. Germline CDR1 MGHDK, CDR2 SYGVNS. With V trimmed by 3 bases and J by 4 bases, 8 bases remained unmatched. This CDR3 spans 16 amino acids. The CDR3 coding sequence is TGTGCCAGCAGTGATTGGACTAGCCCTAAGTACAATGAGCAGTTCTTC. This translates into CASSDWTSPKYNEQFF. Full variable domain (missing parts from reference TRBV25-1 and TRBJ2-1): EADIYQTPRYLVIGTGKKITLECSQTMGHDKMYWYQQDPGMELHLIHYSYGVNSTEKGDLSSESTVSRIRTEHFPLTLESARPSHTSQYLCASSDWTSPKYNEQFFGPGTRLTVL.

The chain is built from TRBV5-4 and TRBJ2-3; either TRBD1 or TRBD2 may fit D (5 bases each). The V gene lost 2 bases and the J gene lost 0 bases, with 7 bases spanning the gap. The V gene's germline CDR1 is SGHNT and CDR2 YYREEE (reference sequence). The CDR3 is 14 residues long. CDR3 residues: CASSFRDSTDTQYF. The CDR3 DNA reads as TGTGCCAGCAGCTTCCGGGACAGCACAGATACGCAGTATTTT.

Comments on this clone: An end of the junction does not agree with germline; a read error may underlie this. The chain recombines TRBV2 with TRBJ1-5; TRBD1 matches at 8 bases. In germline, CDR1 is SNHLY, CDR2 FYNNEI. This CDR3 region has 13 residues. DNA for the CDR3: TGTGCCAGCAGTGCAGCACCACGACAGGGGATAAATTTT. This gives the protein CASSAAPRQGINF.

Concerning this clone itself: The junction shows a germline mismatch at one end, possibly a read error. This CDR3 reads CASGEAGAPNEQFF. The CDR3 DNA is TGTGCCAGCGGTGAAGCGGGGGCCCCCAATGAGCAGTTCTTC. This chain uses TRBV2 with TRBJ2-1; 8 bases fit TRBD2. The germline V gene encodes CDR1 SNHLY and CDR2 FYNNEI. The CDR3 consists of 14 residues. Drawing the rest from reference TRBV2 and TRBJ2-1, the complete variable domain is EPEVTQTPSHQVTQMGQEVILRCVPISNHLYFYWYRQILGQKVEFLVSFYNNEISEKSEIFDDQFSVERPDGSNFTLKIRSTKLEDSAMYFCASGEAGAPNEQFFGPGTRLTVL.

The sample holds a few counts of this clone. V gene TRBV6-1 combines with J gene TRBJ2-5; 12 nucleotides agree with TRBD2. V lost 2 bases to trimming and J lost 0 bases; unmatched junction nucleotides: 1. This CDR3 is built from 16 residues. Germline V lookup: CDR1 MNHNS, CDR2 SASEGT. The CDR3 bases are TGTGCCAGCAGTGAACTAGCGGGAGGGCACCAAGAGACCCAGTACTTC. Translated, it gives CASSELAGGHQETQYF.